One TCR beta chain is described in this entry. The source of the sample is a study of T cells in tuberculosis. Study context: The T cells targeted glucose monomycolate, a mycobacterial lipid, via CD1B.

The CDR3 length is 14 residues. J was trimmed by 4 bases and V by 0 bases; bases with no gene match: 3. CDR1 SGHDT and CDR2 YYEEEE come from the germline V gene. Sequenced by immunoSEQ multiplex PCR; TCRdb stores in-frame clones only, minus some. This table has under 45,000 clones, roughly 92% appearing once. The sample taken for sequencing was PBMCs. The TCR comes from a donor aged 10 to 29 with latent tuberculosis or without tuberculosis infection. The chain links TRBV5-6 to TRBJ2-7; 8 bases match TRBD1. CDR3 sequence: CASSLGTGLYEQYF. As DNA, the CDR3 is TGTGCCAGCAGCTTGGGGACAGGGCTGTACGAGCAGTACTTC.